This entry lists 9 T cell receptor beta chains sequenced from one sample in a study of blood T cells in healthy people across ages. A second about 7 to 11 cycle PCR used barcoded and J-beta primers. TCRdb ran MiXCR on the 5' RACE reads and lists one entry per CDR3 protein. The sample holds about 1,500,000 distinct CDR3 sequences, 28% seen once. Sequencing used blood. These receptors came from a woman aged 25-40 years in good health.

At least ten counts were recorded for this clonotype. V usage is TRBV5-1 and J usage is TRBJ2-1, with TRBD1 as a possible D gene (6 bases). Trimming took off 4 bases at V and 4 bases at J, with 15 bases between the two ends. CDR3 length: 15 amino acids. The germline gives CDR1 SGHRS, CDR2 YFSETQ. CDR3 sequence: CASSTDSTPYNEQFF. The CDR3 region has the DNA TGCGCCAGCAGCACGGACAGTACGCCATACAATGAGCAGTTCTTC.

V usage is TRBV11-2 and J usage is TRBJ2-2; TRBD2 agrees at 8 bases. The J segment lost 8 bases and the V segment lost 3 bases, leaving 11 bases of the junction unmatched. CDR3 size: 16 residues. Germline loops: CDR1 SGHAT, CDR2 FQNNGV. The DNA for the CDR3 is TGTGCCAGCAGCTTGACGCAACCGGGACTAGTAGGGGAGCTGTTTTTT. Translation gives CASSLTQPGLVGELFF.

Concerning this clonotype: At one end the junction does not follow the germline gene, possibly because of a read error. The gene calls are TRBV14 and TRBJ2-5; 7 nucleotides agree with TRBD2. Germline V gene data show CDR1 as SGHDN and CDR2 as FVKESK. This CDR3 contains 14 residues. In nucleotides, the CDR3 is TGTGTCAGCAGCCAATATACGGGGGGAGAGACCCAGTACTTC. Protein sequence: CVSSQYTGGETQYF.

The rearrangement links TRBV9 to TRBJ2-2; D remains unclear. This CDR3 contains 13 residues. V was shortened by 4 bases and J by 8 bases, with 12 bases between the two germline ends. Per germline, CDR1 SGDLS and CDR2 YYNGEE. CDR3 in amino acids: CASSSHHVGELFF. The CDR3 DNA reads as TGTGCCAGCAGCTCCCACCACGTGGGGGAGCTGTTTTTT.

This clonotype was seen only a few times. This sequence joins TRBV5-1 and TRBJ1-1, with D unresolved. The CDR3 loop spans 13 amino acids. Germline-derived CDR1 and CDR2 are SGHRS and YFSETQ. Trimming shortened V by 4 bases and J by 6 bases, and 13 bases separated the two germline ends. CDR3 sequence (DNA): TGCGCCAGCAGCGTCAACACCTGGGCTGAAGCTTTCTTT. Protein product: CASSVNTWAEAFF.

The V gene is TRBV7-2, the J gene TRBJ2-3; 7 bases match TRBD1. Looked up from germline, CDR1 is SGHTA and CDR2 is FQGNSA. V lost 7 bases, J lost 5 bases, and 12 bases stayed unmatched. This CDR3 is 15 amino acids long. The CDR3 DNA is TGTGCCAGCAAGATGGACAGGAAAGAAGGAGATACGCAGTATTTT. Amino acid sequence: CASKMDRKEGDTQYF.

The genes are TRBV7-2 and TRBJ2-1, with TRBD1 matching 8 bases. Per germline, CDR1 SGHTA and CDR2 FQGNSA. The CDR3 extends over 15 amino acids. Losses at the gene ends were 1 base for V and 9 bases for J; bases not matched to a gene: 8. CDR3 DNA: TGTGCCAGCAGCTTAGGTCAGTGGGGGACAGGTGAGCAGTTCTTC. It translates to CASSLGQWGTGEQFF.

This clonotype has only a few counts. The V and J genes are TRBV11-2 and TRBJ2-7; possible D gene TRBD1, 5 bases. The CDR3 totals 16 residues. V dropped 1 base and J dropped 4 bases, with 17 bases sitting between them. The germline V gene encodes CDR1 SGHAT and CDR2 FQNNGV. The CDR3 nucleotides read TGTGCCAGCAGCTTAGTGGAAGGGGCTTGGGGATACGAGCAGTACTTC. Translation: CASSLVEGAWGYEQYF.

The J gene is TRBJ2-5, the V gene TRBV14; 8 bases agree with TRBD1. The CDR3 is 15 residues long. Germline-derived CDR1 and CDR2 are SGHDN and FVKESK. V lost 4 bases, J lost 2 bases, and 6 bases stayed unmatched. For the CDR3, the DNA is TGTGCCAGCAGCCCGGCCAGGGGGCGGCAAGAGACCCAGTACTTC. Protein: CASSPARGRQETQYF.